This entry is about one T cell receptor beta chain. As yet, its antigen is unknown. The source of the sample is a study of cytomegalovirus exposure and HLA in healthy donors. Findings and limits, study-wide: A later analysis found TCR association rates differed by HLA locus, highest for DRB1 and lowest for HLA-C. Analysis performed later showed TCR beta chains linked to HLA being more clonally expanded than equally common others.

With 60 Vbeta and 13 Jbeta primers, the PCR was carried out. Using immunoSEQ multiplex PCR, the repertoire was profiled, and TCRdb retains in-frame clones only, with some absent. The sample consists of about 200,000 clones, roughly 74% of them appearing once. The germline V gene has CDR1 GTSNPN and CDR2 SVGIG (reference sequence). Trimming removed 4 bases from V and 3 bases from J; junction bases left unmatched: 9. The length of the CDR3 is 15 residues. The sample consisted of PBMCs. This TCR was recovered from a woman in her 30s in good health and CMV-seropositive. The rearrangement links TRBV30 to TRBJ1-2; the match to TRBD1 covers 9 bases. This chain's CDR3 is CAWNFPGQGHYGYTF. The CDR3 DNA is TGTGCCTGGAATTTCCCCGGACAGGGGCACTATGGCTACACCTTC.